This is a list of T cell receptor beta chains from one sample in a study of cytomegalovirus exposure and HLA in healthy donors. Assay used: immunoSEQ multiplex PCR; TCRdb lists only in-frame clones, some missing. The sample shows roughly 150,000 clones, 80% to 90% of them seen only once. Sequenced: PBMCs. These receptors all stem from a woman in her 30s in good health and CMV-seronegative. CDR3s include the opening cysteine and the closing phenylalanine or tryptophan. A D gene is named only where the DNA matches it firmly. The size field is filled for only some rows; it gives once, few, many or a size class.

clone_size: .; v_call: TRBV4-2; j_call: TRBJ2-3; d_call: TRBD1; cdr3_aa: CASSQEGTGGLWGTDTQYF; cdr3_nt: TGTGCCAGCAGCCAAGAGGGGACAGGGGGCTTGTGGGGCACAGATACGCAGTATTTT
clone_size: .; v_call: TRBV11-2; j_call: TRBJ2-7; d_call: .; cdr3_aa: CASSLGAGSYEQYF; cdr3_nt: TGTGCCAGCAGCTTAGGGGCAGGGTCCTACGAGCAGTACTTC
clone_size: .; v_call: TRBV10-1; j_call: TRBJ2-7; d_call: TRBD2; cdr3_aa: CASNPTSGEQYF; cdr3_nt: TGCGCCAGCAACCCGACTAGCGGGGAGCAGTACTTC
clone_size: .; v_call: TRBV10-3; j_call: TRBJ1-1; d_call: .; cdr3_aa: CAISEKSKNTEAFF; cdr3_nt: TGTGCCATCAGTGAGAAGAGTAAGAACACTGAAGCTTTCTTT
clone_size: .; v_call: TRBV28; j_call: TRBJ1-2; d_call: .; cdr3_aa: CASRSSPFTGGYTF; cdr3_nt: TGTGCCAGCAGATCCTCTCCATTTACCGGTGGCTACACCTTC
clone_size: .; v_call: TRBV5-4; j_call: TRBJ2-7; d_call: .; cdr3_aa: CASSLGQAGYEQYF; cdr3_nt: TGTGCCAGCAGCTTGGGACAGGCAGGCTACGAGCAGTACTTC
clone_size: .; v_call: TRBV27; j_call: TRBJ1-5; d_call: .; cdr3_aa: CASSLSQGSNQPQHF; cdr3_nt: TGTGCCAGCAGTTTATCTCAAGGTAGCAATCAGCCCCAGCATTTT
clone_size: .; v_call: TRBV6-5; j_call: TRBJ1-2; d_call: .; cdr3_aa: CASSYQGTGGYTF; cdr3_nt: TGTGCCAGCAGTTATCAGGGGACGGGTGGCTACACCTTC
clone_size: .; v_call: TRBV2; j_call: TRBJ1-5; d_call: .; cdr3_aa: CASSELGGQPQHF; cdr3_nt: TGTGCCAGCAGTGAATTGGGAGGCCAGCCCCAGCATTTT
clone_size: once; v_call: TRBV6-5; j_call: TRBJ2-1; d_call: .; cdr3_aa: CASGRDLWNEQFF; cdr3_nt: TGTGCCAGCGGCAGGGACTTGTGGAATGAGCAGTTCTTC
clone_size: .; v_call: TRBV9; j_call: TRBJ2-7; d_call: .; cdr3_aa: CASSVANGPYEQYF; cdr3_nt: TGTGCCAGCAGCGTAGCGAACGGACCCTACGAGCAGTACTTC
clone_size: .; v_call: TRBV25-1; j_call: TRBJ2-7; d_call: .; cdr3_aa: CASSATGREQYF; cdr3_nt: TGTGCCAGCAGTGCGACAGGGAGGGAGCAGTACTTC
clone_size: .; v_call: TRBV11-2; j_call: TRBJ2-7; d_call: TRBD1; cdr3_aa: CASSLVSTGAYEQYF; cdr3_nt: TGTGCCAGCAGCTTAGTCTCGACAGGGGCTTACGAGCAGTACTTC
clone_size: .; v_call: TRBV27; j_call: TRBJ2-7; d_call: TRBD1; cdr3_aa: CASSPDRRYEQYF; cdr3_nt: TGTGCCAGCAGTCCGGACAGGCGCTACGAGCAGTACTTC
clone_size: .; v_call: TRBV18; j_call: TRBJ1-2; d_call: TRBD1; cdr3_aa: CASSSSAGTGNGYTF; cdr3_nt: TGTGCCAGCTCATCTTCTGCCGGGACAGGGAACGGCTACACCTTC
clone_size: .; v_call: TRBV6-6; j_call: TRBJ2-7; d_call: TRBD1; cdr3_aa: CASSFRTGYEQYF; cdr3_nt: TGTGCCAGCAGTTTCCGGACAGGCTACGAGCAGTACTTC
clone_size: .; v_call: TRBV5-1; j_call: TRBJ1-2; d_call: TRBD1; cdr3_aa: CASRGQGEDGYTF; cdr3_nt: TGCGCCAGCAGGGGACAGGGGGAAGATGGCTACACCTTC
clone_size: .; v_call: TRBV10-3; j_call: TRBJ1-2; d_call: .; cdr3_aa: CAISESGGAGEGYTF; cdr3_nt: TGTGCCATCAGTGAGTCTGGGGGCGCAGGGGAGGGCTACACCTTC